This is a list of T cell receptor beta chains from one sample in a study of T cells in Graves' hyperthyroidism and ophthalmopathy. TCRdb reanalysed the multiplex PCR reads using MiXCR and keeps one entry per CDR3 protein. The sample holds 550,000 to 700,000 distinct CDR3 sequences; roughly 14% are singletons and the top ten take about 4%. Sequenced: blood. Receptors originate from a woman aged 35 to 49 with Graves' ophthalmopathy. Both conserved end residues are part of each CDR3. D genes are given only for firm matches. The size of a clone is reported for some rows only, either as once, few or many, or as a class for expanded clones.

clone size | J gene | D gene | CDR3 length | V gene | CDR3 DNA | CDR3 protein
many | TRBJ2-7 | TRBD1 | 17 | TRBV6-5 | TGTGCCAGCAGTTCACTCTCCCGACAGGGGATTATGGACGAGCAGTACTTC | CASSSLSRQGIMDEQYF
NA | TRBJ1-2 | TRBD1 | 14 | TRBV7-9 | TGTGCCAGCAGCTTGGGACAGGGGGCGGAGGGCTACACCTTC | CASSLGQGAEGYTF
many | TRBJ2-2 | TRBD2 | 15 | TRBV20-1 | TGCAGTGCTAGAGAAAGCGGGATCCGCACCGGGGAGCTGTTTTTT | CSARESGIRTGELFF
many | TRBJ2-5 | NA | 14 | TRBV6-2/TRBV6-3 | TGTGCCAGCAGTTACTTCATGAGGGAAGAGACCCAGTACTTC | CASSYFMREETQYF
NA | TRBJ2-2 | NA | 15 | TRBV7-2 | TGTGCCAGCAGCTTTGACGGGAGTGGGGTCGGGGAGCTGTTTTTT | CASSFDGSGVGELFF
NA | TRBJ1-6 | NA | 13 | TRBV12-3/TRBV12-4 | TGTGCCAGCACCGTGGGGGAGAATTCACCCCTCCACTTT | CASTVGENSPLHF
many | TRBJ1-1 | NA | 13 | TRBV7-3 | TGTGCCAGCAGCTTAAGCGTCTACACTGAAGCTTTCTTT | CASSLSVYTEAFF
many | TRBJ1-1 | NA | 11 | TRBV7-2 | TGTGCCAGCAGCTCTAAGGTGGAAGCTTTCTTT | CASSSKVEAFF
many | TRBJ2-1 | TRBD2 | 16 | TRBV7-8 | TGTGCCAGCAGCTCTCTAGCGGGTAGCTCCTACAATGAGCAGTTCTTC | CASSSLAGSSYNEQFF
many | TRBJ2-7 | NA | 16 | TRBV13 | TGTGCCAGCAGCTTTTACGCTGGGGGGGGCCCCTACGAGCAGTACTTC | CASSFYAGGGPYEQYF
many | TRBJ1-1 | NA | 16 | TRBV4-1 | TGCGCCAGCAGCCAAAGTCTAGGTACAGGGATTGCTGAAGCTTTCTTT | CASSQSLGTGIAEAFF